This T cell receptor (beta chain) was retrieved from a study of blood T cell repertoires in COVID-19. The wider study: Researchers got acute and convalescent COVID-19 samples from the United States, Italy and Spain. Nucleic acid was either cDNA or gDNA, and it came from T cells, B-cell-depleted T cells, or PBMCs.

Original handling: Counts of nucleated cells, estimated from reference gene primer amplification, were obtained. This table comes from immunoSEQ multiplex PCR, and its TCRdb copy is limited to in-frame clones, with some not included. The V and J calls and clone size were taken over from that table, and D and trimming were inferred from the DNA. Of approximately 150,000 clones listed, 80% to 90% are singletons. The sample comprised peripheral blood. The source is a woman aged 70-85 years with acute or convalescent COVID-19.

This chain's CDR3 is CASSTGTANSPLHF. The CDR3 DNA reads TGTGCCAGCAGCACGGGGACAGCTAATTCACCCCTCCACTTT. This chain uses TRBV9 with TRBJ1-6; 7 nucleotides agree with TRBD1. The CDR3 contains 14 residues. Germline loops: CDR1 SGDLS, CDR2 YYNGEE. Trimming at V came to 4 bases and at J to 6 bases, leaving 4 bases not matched to a gene.